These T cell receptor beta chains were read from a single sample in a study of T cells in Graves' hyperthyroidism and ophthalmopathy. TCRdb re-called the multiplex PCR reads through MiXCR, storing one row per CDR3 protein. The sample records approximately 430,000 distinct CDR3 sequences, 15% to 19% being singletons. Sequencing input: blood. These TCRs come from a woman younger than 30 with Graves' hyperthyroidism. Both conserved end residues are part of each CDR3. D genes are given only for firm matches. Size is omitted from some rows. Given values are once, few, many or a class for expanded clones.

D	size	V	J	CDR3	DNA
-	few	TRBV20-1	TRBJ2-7	CSARRGAVASYEQYF	TGCAGTGCTAGGAGGGGAGCGGTTGCCTCCTACGAGCAGTACTTC
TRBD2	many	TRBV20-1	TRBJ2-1	CSARGDYNNEQFF	TGCAGTGCTAGGGGGGACTACAACAATGAGCAGTTCTTC
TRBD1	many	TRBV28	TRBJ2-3	CASSLTGGTDTQYF	TGTGCCAGCAGCTTAACAGGGGGCACAGATACGCAGTATTTT
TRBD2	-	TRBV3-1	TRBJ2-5	CASSQKRLAGEETQYF	TGTGCCAGCAGCCAGAAGAGACTAGCGGGAGAAGAGACCCAGTACTTC
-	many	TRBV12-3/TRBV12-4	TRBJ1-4	CASSQSAESNEKLFF	TGTGCCAGCAGCCAATCCGCAGAGTCTAATGAAAAACTGTTTTTT
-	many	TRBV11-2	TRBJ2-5	CASSSLLETQYF	TGTGCCAGCAGCTCCCTGCTCGAGACCCAGTACTTC
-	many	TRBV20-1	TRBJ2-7	CSARNGSYEQYF	TGCAGTGCTAGAAATGGGTCCTACGAGCAGTACTTC
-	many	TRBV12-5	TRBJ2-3	CASAWEPGDTQYF	TGTGCTAGTGCATGGGAGCCCGGGGATACGCAGTATTTT
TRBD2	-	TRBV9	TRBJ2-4	CASSFTSGYGNIQYF	TGTGCCAGCAGCTTCACTAGCGGGTACGGAAACATTCAGTACTTC
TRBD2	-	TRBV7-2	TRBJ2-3	CASSLVRAGVKDTQYF	TGTGCCAGCAGCTTAGTTCGAGCGGGAGTAAAAGATACGCAGTATTTT
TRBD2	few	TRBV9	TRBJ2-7	CASSDGTSGRSEQYF	TGTGCCAGCAGCGATGGGACTAGCGGGAGATCCGAGCAGTACTTC
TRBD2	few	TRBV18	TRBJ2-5	CASSPGLAGGSETQYF	TGTGCCAGCTCACCCGGACTAGCGGGAGGTTCCGAGACCCAGTACTTC
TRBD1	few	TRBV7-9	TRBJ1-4	CASSTRGGVDEKLFF	TGTGCCAGCAGTACGAGAGGGGGCGTGGATGAAAAACTGTTTTTT
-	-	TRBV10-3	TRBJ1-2	CAISQGLRYTF	TGTGCCATCAGTCAGGGGTTACGCTACACCTTC
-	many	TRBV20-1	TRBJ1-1	CSASWVSNTEAFF	TGCAGTGCTAGCTGGGTTTCGAACACTGAAGCTTTCTTT
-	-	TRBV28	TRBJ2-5	CASNPGTLETQYF	TGTGCCAGCAATCCCGGGACATTGGAGACCCAGTACTTC
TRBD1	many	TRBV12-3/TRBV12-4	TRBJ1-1	CASSDWTGRGILMNTEAFF	TGTGCCAGCAGTGATTGGACAGGGCGAGGGATCCTAATGAACACTGAAGCTTTCTTT
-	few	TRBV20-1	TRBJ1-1	CSAREAGLKAFF	TGCAGTGCTAGAGAGGCTGGGTTAAAAGCTTTCTTT
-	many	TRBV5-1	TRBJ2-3	CASSLVPGASPDTQYF	TGCGCCAGCAGCTTGGTTCCGGGGGCGAGCCCAGATACGCAGTATTTT
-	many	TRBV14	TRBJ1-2	CASSQGEGSVYGYTF	TGTGCCAGCAGCCAAGGAGAGGGGAGCGTATATGGCTACACCTTC
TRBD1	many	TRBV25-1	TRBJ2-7	CASSDRTGTGVYEQYF	TGTGCCAGCAGTGATCGAACCGGGACAGGGGTTTACGAGCAGTACTTC
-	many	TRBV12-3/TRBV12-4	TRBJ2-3	CASSFGADTQYF	TGTGCCAGCAGTTTTGGAGCAGATACGCAGTATTTT
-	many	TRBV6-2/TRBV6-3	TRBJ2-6	CASRGSGANVLTF	TGTGCCAGCAGGGGGTCTGGGGCCAACGTCCTGACTTTC
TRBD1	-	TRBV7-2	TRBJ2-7	CASSLAGSGGIYEQYF	TGTGCCAGCAGCTTAGCCGGGTCAGGGGGCATCTACGAGCAGTACTTC
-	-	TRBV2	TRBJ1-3	CASSESRGGGNTIYF	TGTGCCAGCAGTGAAAGCAGGGGCGGTGGAAACACCATATATTTT
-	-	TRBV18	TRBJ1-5	CASSLPPVGVGQPQHF	TGTGCCAGCTCACTACCTCCCGTAGGGGTGGGCCAGCCCCAGCATTTT
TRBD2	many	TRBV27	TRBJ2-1	CASSPRTSGRYNEQFF	TGTGCCAGCAGTCCACGGACTAGCGGGAGGTACAATGAGCAGTTCTTC
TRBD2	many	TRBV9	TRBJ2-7	CASSVGTSGSSITYEQYF	TGTGCCAGCAGCGTAGGGACTAGCGGGAGTTCTATTACTTACGAGCAGTACTTC
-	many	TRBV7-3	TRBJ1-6	CASSSATNSPLHF	TGTGCCAGCAGCAGCGCCACTAATTCACCCCTCCACTTT
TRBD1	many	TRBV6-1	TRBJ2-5	CASSYPDRGRGGETQYF	TGTGCCAGCAGTTACCCCGACAGGGGAAGAGGGGGAGAGACCCAGTACTTC
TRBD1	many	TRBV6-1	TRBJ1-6	CASSDYRGGAGNSPLHF	TGTGCCAGCAGTGACTATCGAGGGGGCGCGGGGAATTCACCCCTCCACTTT
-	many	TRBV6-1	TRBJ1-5	CATKTGVGNQPQHF	TGTGCCACCAAAACGGGGGTGGGCAATCAGCCCCAGCATTTT
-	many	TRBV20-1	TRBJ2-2	CSANLGNTGELFF	TGCAGTGCTAACCTGGGTAACACCGGGGAGCTGTTTTTT
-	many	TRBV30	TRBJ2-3	CAWTPPLATDTQYF	TGTGCCTGGACCCCCCCACTAGCCACAGATACGCAGTATTTT
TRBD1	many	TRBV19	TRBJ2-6	CASSVQGAGANVLTF	TGTGCCAGTAGTGTACAGGGGGCTGGGGCCAACGTCCTGACTTTC
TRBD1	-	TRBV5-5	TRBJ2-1	CTSSLRAGGNEQFF	TGTACCAGCAGCTTGCGTGCAGGGGGCAATGAGCAGTTCTTC
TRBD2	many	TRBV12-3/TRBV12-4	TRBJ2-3	CASSPGLAIRGTDTQYF	TGTGCCAGCAGTCCGGGACTAGCGATTCGTGGCACAGATACGCAGTATTTT
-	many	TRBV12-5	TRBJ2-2	CASGLVTNTGELFF	TGTGCTAGTGGTTTGGTCACGAACACCGGGGAGCTGTTTTTT
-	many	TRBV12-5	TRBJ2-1	CASGVGGGVRGNEQFF	TGTGCTAGTGGTGTGGGGGGCGGGGTCCGAGGAAATGAGCAGTTCTTC
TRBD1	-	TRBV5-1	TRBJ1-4	CASSKGQGTNEKLFF	TGCGCCAGCAGCAAAGGACAGGGAACTAATGAAAAACTGTTTTTT
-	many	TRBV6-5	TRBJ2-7	CASSYTRDEQYF	TGTGCCAGCAGTTACACCAGGGACGAGCAGTACTTC
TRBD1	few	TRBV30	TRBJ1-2	CAWRLGKTGGGSPNYGYTF	TGTGCCTGGAGGTTGGGAAAGACAGGGGGTGGATCTCCTAACTATGGCTACACCTTC
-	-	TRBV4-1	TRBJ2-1	CASSPRGAPIWGNEQFF	TGCGCCAGCAGCCCTCGGGGGGCTCCGATCTGGGGGAATGAGCAGTTCTTC
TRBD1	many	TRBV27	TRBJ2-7	CASSLVEGAEQYF	TGTGCCAGCAGCTTGGTTGAGGGGGCCGAGCAGTACTTC
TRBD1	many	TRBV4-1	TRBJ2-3	CASRQGVGTDTQYF	TGCGCCAGCAGACAGGGGGTGGGCACAGATACGCAGTATTTT
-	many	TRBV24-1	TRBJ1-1	CATSSDRVTFF	TGTGCCACCAGTTCGGACCGTGTAACTTTCTTT
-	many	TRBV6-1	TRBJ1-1	CASSEVFRGTEAFF	TGTGCCAGCAGTGAAGTTTTCCGGGGCACTGAAGCTTTCTTT
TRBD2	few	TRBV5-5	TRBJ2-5	CASSLVVGGRAPAETQYF	TGTGCCAGCAGCTTAGTTGTGGGCGGGAGGGCCCCGGCGGAGACCCAGTACTTC
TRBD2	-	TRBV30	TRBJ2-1	CAWSPGGDNEQFF	TGTGCCTGGAGCCCCGGGGGGGACAATGAGCAGTTCTTC
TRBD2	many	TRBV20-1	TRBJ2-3	CSGYSGEGNTQYF	TGCAGTGGATATAGCGGGGAGGGGAATACGCAGTATTTT
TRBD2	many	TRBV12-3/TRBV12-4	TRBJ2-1	CASSFSGGGYNEQFF	TGTGCCAGCAGTTTTAGCGGCGGGGGATACAATGAGCAGTTCTTC
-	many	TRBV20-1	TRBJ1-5	CRGGGNQPQHF	TGCAGGGGGGGGGGGAATCAGCCCCAGCATTTT
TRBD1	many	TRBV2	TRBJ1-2	CASSRDRGPDGYTF	TGTGCCAGCAGTCGGGACAGGGGGCCGGATGGCTACACCTTC
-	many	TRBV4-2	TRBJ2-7	CASSQDSAGSSYEQYF	TGTGCCAGCAGCCAAGATTCGGCGGGATCCTCCTACGAGCAGTACTTC